The 18 T cell receptor beta chains listed next were all sequenced from one sample in a study of radiotherapy plus CTLA-4 blockade in lung cancer (dated by TCRdb to between 2018 and 2020). To prepare the library, the immunoSEQ multiplex PCR assay was applied. What TCRdb holds here is the immuneACCESS table cut down to in-frame rearrangements. Part of the clones is not present; checked against another copy, under half of the missing clones reflect an unresolved V gene, and the others are unexplained. Here the sample has 70,000 to 100,000 clones; approximately 86% occur a single time. The ten largest account for more than 2% of the sample. The sequencing used peripheral blood, collected from a patient treated with radiotherapy plus ipilimumab. These receptors all stem from a human donor with non-small cell lung cancer who had a partial response to radiotherapy plus ipilimumab.

As DNA, the CDR3 is TGTGCCAGCATGAGGGACAGGGATTGGGAGCAGTACTTC. As protein: CASMRDRDWEQYF. This chain connects TRBV2 to TRBJ2-7, with 9 positions matching TRBD1. Per germline, CDR1 SNHLY and CDR2 FYNNEI. Losses at the gene ends were 7 bases for V and 7 bases for J; bases not matched to a gene: 8. CDR3 size: 13 residues.

This clone has more than one count but fewer than ten. The V and J genes are TRBV2 and TRBJ1-1, with a possible D match to TRBD1 (5 bases). Germline lookup yields CDR1 SNHLY and CDR2 FYNNEI. This CDR3 contains 14 residues. The V gene lost 8 bases and the J gene lost 4 bases, with 17 bases spanning the gap. CDR3 sequence: CASGLHGGGTEAFF. The CDR3, as DNA: TGTGCCAGCGGGTTACACGGCGGGGGCACTGAAGCTTTCTTT.

The chain uses TRBV28 and TRBJ1-1, with a possible D match to TRBD1 (5 bases). In germline, CDR1 is MDHEN, CDR2 SYDVKM. This CDR3 region has 14 residues. Between the trimmed V and J ends, which lost 6 bases and 2 bases, there was a span of 13 bases. The CDR3 bases are TGTGCCAGCAGGGACAATAACCGAAACACTGAAGCTTTCTTT. Its protein product is CASRDNNRNTEAFF.

The CDR3 DNA follows: TGTGCCAGCAGTTTATCGGGTTTCTCACCGGGACAGGGGGCTTATGGTACGCAGTATTTT. Translated: CASSLSGFSPGQGAYGTQYF. This chain joins TRBV27 and TRBJ2-3, with 12 bases lining up with TRBD1. The CDR3 is 20 amino acids. The V gene end was trimmed by 0 bases and the J gene end by 8 bases; junction bases not matched to a gene: 18. Germline values: CDR1 MNHEY, CDR2 SMNVEV (reference sequence).

The chain uses TRBV7-3 and TRBJ2-3; D might be TRBD1 (6 bases). Germline CDR1 is SGHTA and CDR2 is FQGTGA. The CDR3 is 15 residues long. The germline V and J ends were trimmed by 6 bases and 3 bases, with 16 bases remaining between them. The CDR3 region has the DNA TGTGCCAGCAGTTTTACCCCAGACAGGACAGATACGCAGTATTTT. Residues: CASSFTPDRTDTQYF.

This chain connects TRBV28 to TRBJ1-2; D is ambiguous. With 3 bases removed from V and 7 bases from J, the gap between germline ends came to 9 bases. This CDR3 has 12 residues. Germline V CDR1 and CDR2: MDHEN, SYDVKM. CDR3 bases: TGTGCCAGCAGTTTTTTCGCCGGTGGCTACACCTTC. Protein sequence: CASSFFAGGYTF.

The CDR3 DNA sequence: TGTGCCAGCAGTTTGCCAGGGGCGGGCGCTGAAGCTTTCTTT. Protein sequence: CASSLPGAGAEAFF. The V call is TRBV28, the J call TRBJ1-1; D may be TRBD1 (6 bases). This CDR3 has 14 residues. Germline CDR1 reads MDHEN; CDR2 reads SYDVKM. V gave up 3 bases and J gave up 6 bases, with 14 bases separating them.

In its sample, this clone was seen once. V and J are TRBV5-1 and TRBJ2-2; perhaps TRBD1 as D (6 bases). Germline V CDR1 and CDR2: SGHRS, YFSETQ. V lost 1 base, J lost 1 base, and 11 bases lay in between. This CDR3 has 16 residues. For the CDR3, the DNA is TGCGCCAGCAGCTTGTTGAGGACAGAGAACACCGGGGAGCTGTTTTTT. Its translation: CASSLLRTENTGELFF.

The chain has TRBV2 and TRBJ2-2, with D possibly being TRBD1 (6 bases). The CDR3 runs to 15 residues. V was trimmed by 3 bases and J by 5 bases, leaving 13 bases between them. Germline CDR1 and CDR2: SNHLY and FYNNEI. CDR3 loop: CASSEAGVATGELFF. DNA of the CDR3: TGTGCCAGCAGTGAGGCAGGGGTGGCAACCGGGGAGCTGTTTTTT.

As concerns this clone: At one end, the junction sequence differs from germline, possibly due to a read error. The same CDR3 also results from other DNA sequences found in this sample. The chain has TRBV19 and TRBJ1-2, with a possible D match to TRBD1 (5 bases). CDR1 is LNHDA, CDR2 SQIVND, per germline (reference sequence). The CDR3 runs 15 residues. The CDR3 here is CASSTEPTANYGYTF. The CDR3 DNA reads as TGTGCCAGTAGTACAGAGCCGACAGCAAACTACGGCTACACCTTC.

This clone has just a few counts. This rearrangement joins TRBV5-5 to TRBJ1-3; maybe TRBD1 (5 bases). V shed 0 bases and J shed 0 bases, with 13 bases lying between them. The CDR3 is 17 amino acids. The germline V gene encodes CDR1 SGHKS and CDR2 YYEKEE (reference sequence). As DNA, the CDR3 is TGTGCCAGCAGCTTGGCCCGAGTCAGGGACTCTGGAAACACCATATATTTT. Its translation is CASSLARVRDSGNTIYF.

The gene calls are TRBV7-2 and TRBJ2-5; tentative D call: TRBD2 (6 bases). Trimming took off 5 bases at V and 1 base at J, with 11 bases between the two ends. Germline V gene data show CDR1 as SGHTA and CDR2 as FQGNSA. The CDR3 contains 14 residues. As DNA, the CDR3 is TGTGCCAGCAGCCAGAAAGCGGGCCAAGAGACCCAGTACTTC. As protein: CASSQKAGQETQYF. The full variable domain, with the rest looked up from reference TRBV7-2 and TRBJ2-5, is GAGVSQSPSNKVTEKGKDVELRCDPISGHTALYWYRQSLGQGLEFLIYFQGNSAPDKSGLPSDRFSAERTGGSVSTLTIQRTQQEDSAVYLCASSQKAGQETQYFGPGTRLLVL.

J is TRBJ2-1 and V is TRBV29-1; D remains unclear. V was clipped by 5 bases and J by 5 bases, with 16 bases between them. The CDR3 length is 14 residues. Germline V lookup: CDR1 SQVTM, CDR2 ANQGSEA. The CDR3, as DNA: TGCAGCGTTAGACCAGGTCACGAAGACAATGAGCAGTTCTTC. Its protein product is CSVRPGHEDNEQFF.

On this clone itself: Its ends do not fully match the called genes, so a read error is possible. Within the sample, other DNA sequences also encode this same CDR3. The chain employs TRBV4-2 and TRBJ2-2; 13 bases fit TRBD2. In germline, CDR1 is LGHNA, CDR2 YNFKEQ. The CDR3 is made up of 18 amino acids. CDR3 bases: TGTGCCAGCATGGTAGAGGGACTAGCGGGGCGAAACACTGGGGAGCTGTTTTTT. Its translation: CASMVEGLAGRNTGELFF.

The CDR3 nucleotides are TGTGCCAGCAGTTCCAGGGGCCCGAACACTGAAGCTTTCTTT. Protein product: CASSSRGPNTEAFF. The chain carries TRBV28 and TRBJ1-1, with D maybe TRBD1 (6 bases). This CDR3 is built from 14 residues. The V end was cut by 4 bases, the J end by 1 base, with 10 bases between. Per the germline V gene, CDR1 is MDHEN and CDR2 is SYDVKM.

The chain joins TRBV4-1 to TRBJ2-7, with 12 positions matching TRBD2. The CDR3 runs to 18 residues. J gave up 3 bases and V 4 bases, and 13 bases lay outside the gene matches. CDR1 is MGHRA, CDR2 YSYEKL, per germline. CDR3 sequence reads: CASSPRTSGEEGDYEQYF. Here the CDR3 DNA reads TGCGCCAGCAGCCCCAGGACTAGCGGGGAGGAGGGAGACTACGAGCAGTACTTC.

The chain has TRBV6-5 and TRBJ1-2; TRBD1 agrees at 11 bases. CDR1 MNHEY and CDR2 SVGAGI come from the germline V gene. This CDR3 contains 15 residues. J was trimmed by 8 bases and V by 4 bases; bases with no gene match: 9. The CDR3 coding sequence is TGTGCCAGCAGTTTAGGGACAGGGGGTTTTGGAGGCTACACCTTC. Translated, it gives CASSLGTGGFGGYTF.

The CDR3 spells CASSLSSGSADTQYF. CDR3 coding DNA: TGCGCCAGCAGCTTGTCTAGCGGGAGTGCAGATACGCAGTATTTT. V and J are TRBV5-1 and TRBJ2-3; 10 nucleotides agree with TRBD2. Germline V gene lookup returns CDR1 SGHRS and CDR2 YFSETQ. V dropped 1 base and J dropped 4; count of bases not matched to a gene: 3. The CDR3 consists of 15 residues.